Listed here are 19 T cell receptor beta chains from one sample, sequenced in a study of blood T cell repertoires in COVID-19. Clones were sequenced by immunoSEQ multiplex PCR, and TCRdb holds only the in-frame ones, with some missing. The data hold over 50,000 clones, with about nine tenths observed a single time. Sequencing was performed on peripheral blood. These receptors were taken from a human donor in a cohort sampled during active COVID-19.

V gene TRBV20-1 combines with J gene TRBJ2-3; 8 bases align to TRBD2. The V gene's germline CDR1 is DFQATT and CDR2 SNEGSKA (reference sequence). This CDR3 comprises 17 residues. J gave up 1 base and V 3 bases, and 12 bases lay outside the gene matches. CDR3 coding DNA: TGCAGTGCTAGTGGTGCGGGGGGCCCCGTCGGCACAGATACGCAGTATTTT. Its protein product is CSASGAGGPVGTDTQYF.

Here the CDR3 reads CARSLAFPHIGQKLKNIQYF. The CDR3 DNA sequence: TGTGCCAGAAGCTTGGCTTTTCCCCATATAGGACAGAAGCTTAAAAACATTCAGTACTTC. The V gene is TRBV5-3, the J gene TRBJ2-4, with TRBD1 as a possible D gene (6 bases). TRBV5-3 is assigned to the ORF class and has an uncertain function. The CDR3 spans 20 residues. Trimming cost V 0 bases and J 4 bases, with 26 bases left between them.

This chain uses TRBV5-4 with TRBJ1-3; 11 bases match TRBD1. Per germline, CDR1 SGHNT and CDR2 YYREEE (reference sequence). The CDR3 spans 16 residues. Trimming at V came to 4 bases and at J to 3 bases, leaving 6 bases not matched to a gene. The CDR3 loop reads CASSPDRGRLGNTIYF. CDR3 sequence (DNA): TGTGCCAGCAGCCCGGACAGGGGGCGTCTTGGAAACACCATATATTTT.

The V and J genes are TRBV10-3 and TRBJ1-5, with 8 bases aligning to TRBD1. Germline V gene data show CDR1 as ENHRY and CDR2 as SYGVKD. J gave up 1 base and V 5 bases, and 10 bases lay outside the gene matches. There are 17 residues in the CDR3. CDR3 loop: CAISSTGARISNQPQHF. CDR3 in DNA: TGTGCCATCAGTTCGACAGGGGCGAGGATCAGCAATCAGCCCCAGCATTTT.

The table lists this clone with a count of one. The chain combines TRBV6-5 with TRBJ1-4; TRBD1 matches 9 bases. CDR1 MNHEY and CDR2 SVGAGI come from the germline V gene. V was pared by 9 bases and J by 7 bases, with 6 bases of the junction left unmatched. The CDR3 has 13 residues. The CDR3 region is CASAGTGSEKLFF. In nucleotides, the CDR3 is TGTGCCAGTGCCGGGACAGGGTCTGAAAAACTGTTTTTT.

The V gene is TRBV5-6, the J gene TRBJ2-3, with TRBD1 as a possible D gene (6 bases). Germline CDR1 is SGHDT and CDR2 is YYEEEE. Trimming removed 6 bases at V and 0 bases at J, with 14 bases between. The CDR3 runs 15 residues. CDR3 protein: CASTEQGPSTDTQYF. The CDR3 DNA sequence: TGTGCCAGCACCGAACAGGGTCCCAGCACAGATACGCAGTATTTT. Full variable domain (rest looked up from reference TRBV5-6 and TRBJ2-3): DAGVTQSPTHLIKTRGQQVTLRCSPKSGHDTVSWYQQALGQGPQFIFQYYEEEERQRGNFPDRFSGHQFPNYSSELNVNALLLGDSALYLCASTEQGPSTDTQYFGPGTRLTVL.

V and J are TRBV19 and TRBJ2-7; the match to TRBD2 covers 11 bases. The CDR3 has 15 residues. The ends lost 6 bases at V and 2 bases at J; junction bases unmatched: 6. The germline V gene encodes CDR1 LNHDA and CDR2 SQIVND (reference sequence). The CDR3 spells CASRGVTSGTYEQYF. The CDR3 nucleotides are TGTGCCAGTAGGGGGGTGACTAGCGGGACCTACGAGCAGTACTTC.

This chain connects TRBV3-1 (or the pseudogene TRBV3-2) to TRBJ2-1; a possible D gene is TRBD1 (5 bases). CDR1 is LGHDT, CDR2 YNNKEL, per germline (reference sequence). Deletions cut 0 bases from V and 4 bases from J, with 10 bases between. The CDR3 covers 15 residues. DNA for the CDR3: TGTGCCAGCAGCCAAGACAGGGTAGGGTACAATGAGCAGTTCTTC. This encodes CASSQDRVGYNEQFF.

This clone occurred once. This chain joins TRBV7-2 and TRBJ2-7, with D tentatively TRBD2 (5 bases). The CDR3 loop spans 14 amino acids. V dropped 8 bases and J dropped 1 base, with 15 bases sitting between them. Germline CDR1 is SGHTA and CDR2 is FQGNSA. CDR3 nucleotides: TGTGCCAGCGGGATTCCGGGATTATCCTACGAGCAGTACTTC. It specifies CASGIPGLSYEQYF.

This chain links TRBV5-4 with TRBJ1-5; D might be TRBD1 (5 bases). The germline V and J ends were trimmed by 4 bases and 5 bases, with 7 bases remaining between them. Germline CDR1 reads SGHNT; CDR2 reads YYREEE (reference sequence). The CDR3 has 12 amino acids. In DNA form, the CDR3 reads TGTGCCAGCAGCCAACAGGATCAGCCCCAGCATTTT. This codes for CASSQQDQPQHF.

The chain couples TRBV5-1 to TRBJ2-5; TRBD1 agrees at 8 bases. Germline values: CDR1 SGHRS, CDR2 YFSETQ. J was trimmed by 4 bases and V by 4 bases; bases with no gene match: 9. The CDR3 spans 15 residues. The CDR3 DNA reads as TGCGCCAGCAGCACGGGACAGGTAATGGGAGAGACCCAGTACTTC. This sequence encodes CASSTGQVMGETQYF.

The DNA of the CDR3 is TGTGCCAGCAGTGGGACTAGCGGGTTCACAGATACGCAGTATTTT. Its protein is CASSGTSGFTDTQYF. The rearrangement uses TRBV28 and TRBJ2-3, with TRBD2 identical over 12 bases. The junction had 2 bases not matched to a gene; V was cut back by 5 bases and J by 2 bases. This CDR3 spans 15 amino acids. In germline, CDR1 is MDHEN, CDR2 SYDVKM.

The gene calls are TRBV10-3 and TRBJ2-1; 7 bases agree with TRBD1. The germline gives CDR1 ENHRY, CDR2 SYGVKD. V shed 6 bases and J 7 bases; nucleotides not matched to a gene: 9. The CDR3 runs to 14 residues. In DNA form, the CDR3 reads TGTGCCATCAGCCGACAGGGCAGGAAAAATGAGCAGTTCTTC. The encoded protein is CAISRQGRKNEQFF.

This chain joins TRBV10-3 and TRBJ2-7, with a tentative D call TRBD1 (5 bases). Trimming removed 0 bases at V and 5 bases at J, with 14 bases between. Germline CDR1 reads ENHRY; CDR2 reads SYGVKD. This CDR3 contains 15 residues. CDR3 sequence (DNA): TGTGCCATCAGTGAGTCTTACCAGGGTCGCAACGAGCAGTACTTC. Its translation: CAISESYQGRNEQYF.

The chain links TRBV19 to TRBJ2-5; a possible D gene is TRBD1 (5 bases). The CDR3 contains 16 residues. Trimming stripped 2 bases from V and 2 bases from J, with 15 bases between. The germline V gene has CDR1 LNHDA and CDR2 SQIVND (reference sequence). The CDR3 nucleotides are TGTGCCAGTAGTATATCAGGGCAGGTTCTTCAAGAGACCCAGTACTTC. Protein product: CASSISGQVLQETQYF.

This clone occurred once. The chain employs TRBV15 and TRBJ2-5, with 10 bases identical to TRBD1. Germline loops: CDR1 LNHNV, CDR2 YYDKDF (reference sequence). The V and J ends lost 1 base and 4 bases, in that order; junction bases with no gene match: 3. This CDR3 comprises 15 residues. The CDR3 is CATSRGQGAGETQYF. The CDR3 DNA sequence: TGTGCCACCAGCAGAGGACAGGGGGCTGGAGAGACCCAGTACTTC.

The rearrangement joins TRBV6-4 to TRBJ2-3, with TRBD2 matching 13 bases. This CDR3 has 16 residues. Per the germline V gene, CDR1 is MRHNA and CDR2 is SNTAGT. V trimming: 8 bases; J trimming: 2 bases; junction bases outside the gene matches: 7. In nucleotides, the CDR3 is TGTGCCAGCTCCCCGACTAGCGGGGGGCCCACAGATACGCAGTATTTT. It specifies CASSPTSGGPTDTQYF.

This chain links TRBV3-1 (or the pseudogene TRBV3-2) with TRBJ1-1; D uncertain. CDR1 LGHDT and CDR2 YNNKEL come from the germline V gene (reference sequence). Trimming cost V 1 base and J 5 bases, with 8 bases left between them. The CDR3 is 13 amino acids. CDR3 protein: CASSQGGRTEAFF. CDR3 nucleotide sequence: TGTGCCAGCAGCCAAGGTGGGAGGACTGAAGCTTTCTTT.

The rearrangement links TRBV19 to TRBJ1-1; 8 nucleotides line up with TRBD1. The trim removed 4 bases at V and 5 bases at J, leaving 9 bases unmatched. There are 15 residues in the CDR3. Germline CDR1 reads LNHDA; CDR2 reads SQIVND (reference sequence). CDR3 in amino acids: CASSNYRGARTEAFF. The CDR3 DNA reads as TGTGCCAGTAGTAATTACAGGGGGGCGAGGACTGAAGCTTTCTTT.